This TCR beta chain was identified in a study of shared clonotypes between healthy human individuals. Study-wide context: CD8 memory received one plate per donor, CD8 naive two, CD4 memory three and CD4 naive three. The study's findings and limits: When naive CD4 clonotypes were compared across a few donors, 4% to 5.5% were shared. The generation probabilities recorded for non-shared clonotypes fell below those of clonotypes shared by all four donors.

V lost 0 bases to trimming and J lost 2 bases, with 7 bases between them. CDR3 length: 15 residues. Germline lookup yields CDR1 MNHNY and CDR2 SVGAGI (reference sequence). A single count supports this clone. Its specificity is unknown. Libraries were prepared by immunoSEQ multiplex PCR; TCRdb keeps only in-frame clonotypes and omits some of them. Here the sample spans roughly 530,000 clones, 90% to 96% being singletons. This receptor was identified in a young woman in good health. The chain joins TRBV6-6 to TRBJ1-4; D gene unclear. Sequenced material: naive CD4+ T cells sorted from blood. The subset denotes: CD45RA+ positively selected. Here the CDR3 reads CASSYSKRTNEKLFF. In nucleotides, the CDR3 is TGTGCCAGCAGTTACTCGAAGCGGACTAATGAAAAACTGTTTTTT.